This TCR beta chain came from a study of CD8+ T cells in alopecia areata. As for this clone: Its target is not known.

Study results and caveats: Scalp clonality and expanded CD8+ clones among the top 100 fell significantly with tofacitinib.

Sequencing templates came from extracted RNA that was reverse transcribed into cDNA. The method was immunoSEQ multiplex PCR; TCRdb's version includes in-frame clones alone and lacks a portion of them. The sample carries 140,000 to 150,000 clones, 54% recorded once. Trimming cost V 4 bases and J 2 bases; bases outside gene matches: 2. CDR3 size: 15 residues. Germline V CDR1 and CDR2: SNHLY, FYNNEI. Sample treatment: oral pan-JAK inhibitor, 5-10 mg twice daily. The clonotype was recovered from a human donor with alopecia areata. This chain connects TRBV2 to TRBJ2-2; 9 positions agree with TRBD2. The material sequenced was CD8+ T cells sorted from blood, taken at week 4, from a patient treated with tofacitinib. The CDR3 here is CASSVTSGNTGELFF. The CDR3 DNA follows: TGTGCCAGCAGTGTGACTAGCGGTAACACCGGGGAGCTGTTTTTT.